Each of the 21 T cell receptor beta chains below was sequenced from the same sample in a study of T cell responses to AZD1222 COVID-19 vaccine. Libraries were prepared by immunoSEQ multiplex PCR; TCRdb keeps only in-frame clonotypes and omits some of them. Of approximately 110,000 clones in the sample, over 75% were seen once. Sequenced here: peripheral blood, sampled on day 0 of AZD1222 vaccination. All receptors come from an adult in good health.

The chain joins TRBV18 to TRBJ2-3; D is unresolved. The CDR3 contains 21 residues. Trimming removed 6 bases from V and 7 bases from J, with 38 bases in between. Germline CDR1 is KGHSH and CDR2 is LQKENI. The CDR3 spells CASSQRLWGSSSRSLHNTQYF. The CDR3 bases are TGTGCCAGCTCCCAAAGACTTTGGGGTTCCTCTTCCCGTTCCCTTCATAATACGCAGTATTTT.

The chain has TRBV27 and TRBJ2-1; TRBD1 agrees at 9 bases. Germline CDR1 reads MNHEY; CDR2 reads SMNVEV (reference sequence). This CDR3 contains 15 residues. V shed 6 bases, J shed 9 bases, and the junction held 12 bases outside the gene matches. CDR3 residues: CASSSGTGSRGEQFF. CDR3 in DNA: TGTGCCAGCAGCTCCGGGACAGGGTCTCGGGGTGAGCAGTTCTTC.

V and J are TRBV28 and TRBJ2-1; 11 nucleotides agree with TRBD2. Germline values: CDR1 MDHEN, CDR2 SYDVKM. The CDR3 runs to 16 residues. V lost 7 bases, J lost 4 bases, and 9 bases stayed unmatched. CDR3 nucleotide sequence: TGTGCCAGCACTCGACTAGCGGGAAACCTATACAATGAGCAGTTCTTC. Residues: CASTRLAGNLYNEQFF. Supplemented by reference TRBV28 and TRBJ2-1, the full variable domain reads DVKVTQSSRYLVKRTGEKVFLECVQDMDHENMFWYRQDPGLGLRLIYFSYDVKMKEKGDIPEGYSVSREKKERFSLILESASTNQTSMYLCASTRLAGNLYNEQFFGPGTRLTVL.

This chain uses TRBV19 with TRBJ2-3; a weak D match, TRBD2 (6 bases). The CDR3 spans 16 residues. Germline V gives CDR1 LNHDA, CDR2 SQIVND (reference sequence). Trimming took 3 bases from V and 2 from J, leaving 15 bases between them. The CDR3 spells CASSMRDRRTTDTQYF. The CDR3 DNA is TGTGCCAGTAGTATGCGGGACCGAAGGACCACAGATACGCAGTATTTT. The whole variable domain, filled in from reference TRBV19 and TRBJ2-3, reads DGGITQSPKYLFRKEGQNVTLSCEQNLNHDAMYWYRQDPGQGLRLIYYSQIVNDFQKGDIAEGYSVSREKKESFPLTVTSAQKNPTAFYLCASSMRDRRTTDTQYFGPGTRLTVL.

This chain connects TRBV5-5 to TRBJ1-3; 7 positions match TRBD1. The CDR3 loop spans 16 amino acids. Losses at the gene ends were 4 bases for V and 0 bases for J; bases not matched to a gene: 7. Germline loops: CDR1 SGHKS, CDR2 YYEKEE (reference sequence). CDR3 in amino acids: CASSPAGQYSGNTIYF. The DNA of the CDR3 is TGTGCCAGCAGCCCGGCGGGACAGTACTCTGGAAACACCATATATTTT.

The rearrangement uses TRBV5-1 and TRBJ1-1; D remains unclear. Germline V CDR1 and CDR2: SGHRS, YFSETQ. The CDR3 is made up of 14 amino acids. With 0 bases removed from V and 1 base from J, the gap between germline ends came to 7 bases. CDR3: CASSLVFENTEAFF. In DNA form, the CDR3 reads TGCGCCAGCAGCTTGGTCTTCGAGAACACTGAAGCTTTCTTT.

V gene TRBV5-1 combines with J gene TRBJ2-7; 7 nucleotides align to TRBD1. Trimming cost V 3 bases and J 0 bases; bases outside gene matches: 3. The CDR3 is 14 amino acids. Germline values: CDR1 SGHRS, CDR2 YFSETQ. CDR3 loop: CASSWGQSSYEQYF. The CDR3 nucleotides read TGCGCCAGCAGCTGGGGACAGAGCTCCTACGAGCAGTACTTC. Based on the CDR3 plus reference TRBV5-1 and TRBJ2-7, the full variable domain is KAGVTQTPRYLIKTRGQQVTLSCSPISGHRSVSWYQQTPGQGLQFLFEYFSETQRNKGNFPGRFSGRQFSNSRSEMNVSTLELGDSALYLCASSWGQSSYEQYFGPGTRLTVT.

A few counts support this clone. This chain connects TRBV2 to TRBJ2-5; D is unresolved. Germline assignment: CDR1 SNHLY and CDR2 FYNNEI. The CDR3 consists of 12 residues. V lost 2 bases, J lost 9 bases, and 10 bases lay in between. This CDR3 reads CASSELVSPQYF. CDR3 bases: TGTGCCAGCAGTGAACTGGTCTCTCCCCAGTACTTC.

The genes are TRBV6-5 and TRBJ2-4; a weak D match, TRBD2 (6 bases). The CDR3 covers 13 residues. CDR1 is MNHEY and CDR2 is SVGAGI in the germline V gene. V lost 6 bases and J lost 8, with 14 bases in between. The CDR3 DNA sequence: TGTGCCAGCAGAGCTGTCCCGGGGGACATTCAGTACTTC. Translation gives CASRAVPGDIQYF.

The chain couples TRBV5-1 to TRBJ2-7, with D unclear. Trimming pared 0 bases from V and 3 bases from J, leaving 10 bases between. CDR1 SGHRS and CDR2 YFSETQ come from the germline V gene. CDR3 length: 14 amino acids. The chain's CDR3 is CASSLGSASYEQYF. DNA of the CDR3: TGCGCCAGCAGCTTGGGTTCGGCGAGCTACGAGCAGTACTTC.

The chain has TRBV5-5 and TRBJ1-2, with unresolved D. From germline, CDR1 is SGHKS and CDR2 YYEKEE (reference sequence). V lost 0 bases and J lost 8, with 11 bases in between. The CDR3 is 13 amino acids. Here the CDR3 reads CASSLAERVGYTF. The DNA for the CDR3 is TGTGCCAGCAGCTTGGCCGAACGGGTGGGCTACACCTTC.

V usage is TRBV24-1 and J usage is TRBJ2-7, with a tentative D call TRBD2 (5 bases). The CDR3 loop spans 14 amino acids. The germline CDR1 and CDR2 sequences are KGHDR and SFDVKD. V was shortened by 3 bases and J by 3 bases, with 11 bases between the two germline ends. The CDR3 bases are TGTGCCACCAGTGATCCCACTAGTATCTACGAGCAGTACTTC. It codes for CATSDPTSIYEQYF.

The rearrangement uses TRBV4-1 and TRBJ2-1; D may be TRBD1 (5 bases). Germline V gives CDR1 MGHRA, CDR2 YSYEKL. The CDR3 spans 14 residues. V was clipped by 1 base and J by 10 bases, with 14 bases between them. The CDR3 reads CASSQGRTGGEQFF. The CDR3 bases are TGCGCCAGCAGCCAAGGTCGTACAGGTGGCGAGCAGTTCTTC.

The rearrangement links TRBV2 to TRBJ2-2; either TRBD1 or TRBD2 may fit D (5 bases each). V lost 6 bases to trimming and J lost 0 bases, with 14 bases between them. The CDR3 length is 16 residues. Germline V gene data show CDR1 as SNHLY and CDR2 as FYNNEI. CDR3 DNA sequence: TGTGCCAGCAGCCAAGAGGGGTCAGCGAACACCGGGGAGCTGTTTTTT. This sequence encodes CASSQEGSANTGELFF.

CDR3 residues: CASSLGQGRTEAFF. The DNA for the CDR3 is TGTGCCAGCAGCCTCGGACAGGGAAGAACTGAAGCTTTCTTT. V and J are TRBV5-4 and TRBJ1-1, with TRBD1 matching over 8 bases. The CDR3 spans 14 residues. Per germline, CDR1 SGHNT and CDR2 YYREEE (reference sequence). V was pared by 4 bases and J by 5 bases, with 7 bases of the junction left unmatched.

The chain employs TRBV4-3 and TRBJ2-1; perhaps D is TRBD1 or TRBD2 (5 bases each). The CDR3 is 15 residues long. Between the trimmed V and J ends, which lost 2 bases and 15 bases, there was a span of 23 bases. Germline V gene lookup returns CDR1 LGHNA and CDR2 YSLEER. CDR3 loop: CASSQQKGPFDQRFF. CDR3 nucleotides: TGCGCCAGCAGCCAACAGAAGGGACCGTTCGACCAGCGGTTCTTC.

This clone has only one observation. The chain uses TRBV7-2 and TRBJ2-1, with D tentatively TRBD1 or TRBD2 (5 bases each). CDR1 is SGHTA, CDR2 FQGNSA, per germline. Trimming removed 2 bases at V and 3 bases at J, with 8 bases between. This CDR3 is 14 amino acids long. CDR3 loop: CASSLLGVYNEQFF. The DNA of the CDR3 is TGTGCCAGCAGCTTATTGGGGGTCTACAATGAGCAGTTCTTC.

This clone was seen once. The gene calls are TRBV5-4 and TRBJ2-2; TRBD2 matches 7 bases. V lost 0 bases and J lost 4; bases outside the gene matches: 3. The germline gives CDR1 SGHNT, CDR2 YYREEE (reference sequence). CDR3 size: 15 residues. The CDR3 nucleotides read TGTGCCAGCAGCTTGGGCGGGGGACCCACCGGGGAGCTGTTTTTT. Protein sequence: CASSLGGGPTGELFF. Full variable domain (remainder filled in from reference TRBV5-4 and TRBJ2-2): ETGVTQSPTHLIKTRGQQVTLRCSSQSGHNTVSWYQQALGQGPQFIFQYYREEENGRGNFPPRFSGLQFPNYSSELNVNALELDDSALYLCASSLGGGPTGELFFGEGSRLTVL.

This clone appeared a few times. The genes are TRBV5-6 and TRBJ1-1; 7 bases agree with TRBD1. Per germline, CDR1 SGHDT and CDR2 YYEEEE. CDR3 length: 12 residues. The trim removed 2 bases at V and 5 bases at J, leaving 0 bases unmatched. The CDR3 reads CASSLQGTEAFF. The CDR3 DNA reads as TGTGCCAGCAGCTTACAGGGGACTGAAGCTTTCTTT.

The chain links TRBV28 to TRBJ2-2; 11 bases agree with TRBD2. The CDR3 loop spans 17 amino acids. Trimming cost V 5 bases and J 3 bases; bases outside gene matches: 8. Germline V gene lookup returns CDR1 MDHEN and CDR2 SYDVKM. CDR3 sequence reads: CASSLLGLADYTGELFF. The CDR3 coding sequence is TGTGCCAGCAGTCTCCTGGGACTAGCGGACTACACCGGGGAGCTGTTTTTT. Combining the CDR3 with reference TRBV28 and TRBJ2-2 gives the whole variable domain DVKVTQSSRYLVKRTGEKVFLECVQDMDHENMFWYRQDPGLGLRLIYFSYDVKMKEKGDIPEGYSVSREKKERFSLILESASTNQTSMYLCASSLLGLADYTGELFFGEGSRLTVL.

The rearrangement uses TRBV3-1 (or the pseudogene TRBV3-2) and TRBJ1-1, with a weak D call TRBD1 (5 bases). V was pared by 0 bases and J by 5 bases, with 16 bases between. Germline CDR1 reads LGHDT; CDR2 reads YNNKEL (reference sequence). The CDR3 length is 16 residues. The CDR3 loop reads CASSQEKVGVVTEAFF. In DNA, the CDR3 is TGTGCCAGCAGCCAAGAAAAGGTAGGGGTGGTAACTGAAGCTTTCTTT.